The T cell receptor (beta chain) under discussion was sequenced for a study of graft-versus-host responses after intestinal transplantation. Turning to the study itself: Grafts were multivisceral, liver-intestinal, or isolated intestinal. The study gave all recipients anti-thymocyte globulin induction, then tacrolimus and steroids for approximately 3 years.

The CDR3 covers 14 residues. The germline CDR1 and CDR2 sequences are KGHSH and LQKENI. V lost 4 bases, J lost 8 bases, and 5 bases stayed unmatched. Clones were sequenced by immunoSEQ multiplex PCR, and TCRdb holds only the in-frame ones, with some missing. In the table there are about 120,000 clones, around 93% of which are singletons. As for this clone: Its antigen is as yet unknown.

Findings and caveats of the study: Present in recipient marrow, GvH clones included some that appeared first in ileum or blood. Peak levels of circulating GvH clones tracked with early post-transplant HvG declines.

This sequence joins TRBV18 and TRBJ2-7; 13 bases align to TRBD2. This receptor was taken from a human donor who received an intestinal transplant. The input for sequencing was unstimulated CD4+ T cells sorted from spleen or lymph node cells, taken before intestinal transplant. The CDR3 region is CASSHGTSGNQQYF. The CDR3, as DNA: TGTGCCAGCTCACACGGGACTAGCGGGAACCAGCAGTACTTC.